This T cell receptor beta chain was captured by sequencing in a study of identical twins. There are a few counts of this clonotype. J was trimmed by 3 bases and V by 5 bases; bases with no gene match: 4. The length of the CDR3 is 15 residues. TCRdb reprocessed the 5' RACE reads with MiXCR, giving one entry per CDR3 protein. Of about 690,000 distinct CDR3 sequences listed, approximately 6.1% are singletons. This chain uses TRBV12-3 or TRBV12-4 with TRBJ2-7; TRBD2 agrees at 13 bases. Material for sequencing was naive T cells sorted from blood. The source is a man aged 18 to 30 in good health. The CDR3: CASSDGTSGDYEQYF. The CDR3 coding sequence is TGTGCCAGCAGTGATGGGACTAGCGGGGACTACGAGCAGTACTTC.